These 13 T cell receptor beta chains were sequenced from one sample in a study of cytomegalovirus exposure and HLA in healthy donors. With 60 Vbeta and 13 Jbeta primers, the PCR was carried out. This table comes from immunoSEQ multiplex PCR, and its TCRdb copy is limited to in-frame clones, with some not included. Among 150,000 to 200,000 clones, 79% were seen once, and the ten largest hold under 0.75%. Material: PBMCs. These receptors all stem from a woman in her forties in good health and CMV-seronegative.

The chain couples TRBV7-6 to TRBJ2-1; perhaps TRBD2 as D (5 bases). This CDR3 contains 14 residues. V was cut by 1 base and J by 5 bases, with 9 bases left in between. Germline V gene data show CDR1 as SGHVS and CDR2 as FNYEAQ. The CDR3 DNA follows: TGTGCCAGCAGCTTAGTTGCTAGCAACAATGAGCAGTTCTTC. It encodes CASSLVASNNEQFF.

V usage is TRBV30 and J usage is TRBJ2-2; D gene ambiguous. Germline V gene lookup returns CDR1 GTSNPN and CDR2 SVGIG (reference sequence). This CDR3 has 13 residues. The V and J ends lost 2 bases and 1 base respectively, with 5 bases between them. CDR3 nucleotides: TGTGCCTGGAGTAAGCGGAACACCGGGGAGCTGTTTTTT. Protein: CAWSKRNTGELFF. Drawing the rest from reference TRBV30 and TRBJ2-2, the complete variable domain is SQTIHQWPATLVQPVGSPLSLECTVEGTSNPNLYWYRQAAGRGLQLLFYSVGIGQISSEVPQNLSASRPQDRQFILSSKKLLLSDSGFYLCAWSKRNTGELFFGEGSRLTVL.

In this sample, this clone turned up a few times. The same CDR3 is also encoded by other DNA sequences in this sample. The chain couples TRBV18 to TRBJ2-7; tentative D call: TRBD1 (5 bases). Per germline, CDR1 KGHSH and CDR2 LQKENI. The CDR3 runs to 14 residues. V was trimmed by 1 base and J by 5 bases, leaving 12 bases between them. CDR3 DNA sequence: TGTGCCAGCTCACCACGGCAGGGCGTGGACGAGCAGTACTTC. Amino acids: CASSPRQGVDEQYF.

The genes are TRBV28 and TRBJ2-7; TRBD2 matches 8 bases. J was trimmed by 6 bases and V by 7 bases; bases with no gene match: 14. Per the germline V gene, CDR1 is MDHEN and CDR2 is SYDVKM. This CDR3 comprises 15 residues. For the CDR3, the DNA is TGTGCCAGCAATGTAAGCGGGAGAAGGTTCAGCGAGCAGTACTTC. Its protein product is CASNVSGRRFSEQYF.

This clone occurred once. The V gene is TRBV6-1, the J gene TRBJ2-5, with 7 nucleotides matching TRBD1. The CDR3 runs 14 residues. V dropped 5 bases and J dropped 5; count of bases not matched to a gene: 8. Germline-derived CDR1 and CDR2 are MNHNS and SASEGT. CDR3 nucleotides: TGTGCCAGCAGTATACGACAGGGCGGGGAGACCCAGTACTTC. Protein sequence: CASSIRQGGETQYF.

The chain couples TRBV28 to TRBJ2-5; tentatively, D is TRBD2 (6 bases). TRBJ2-7 explains the end of the DNA better; the J call may be wrong. Looked up from germline, CDR1 is MDHEN and CDR2 is SYDVKM. The CDR3 has 14 residues. CDR3 protein: CASSLTSFSYEQYF. As DNA, the CDR3 is TGTGCCAGCAGTTTAACTAGCTTCTCCTACGAGCAGTACTTC.

The chain combines TRBV2 with TRBJ1-5, with D possibly TRBD1 on 5 matching bases. Germline V CDR1 and CDR2: SNHLY, FYNNEI. The CDR3 consists of 15 residues. With 4 bases removed from V and 2 bases from J, the gap between germline ends came to 12 bases. The CDR3 protein is CASSVDRSRNQPQHF. CDR3 nucleotide sequence: TGTGCCAGCAGTGTCGACAGATCACGCAATCAGCCCCAGCATTTT. The whole variable domain, filled in from reference TRBV2 and TRBJ1-5, reads EPEVTQTPSHQVTQMGQEVILRCVPISNHLYFYWYRQILGQKVEFLVSFYNNEISEKSEIFDDQFSVERPDGSNFTLKIRSTKLEDSAMYFCASSVDRSRNQPQHFGDGTRLSIL.

The chain uses TRBV6-5 and TRBJ2-7, with a tentative D call TRBD1 (5 bases). With 0 bases removed from V and 2 bases from J, the gap between germline ends came to 11 bases. This CDR3 region has 15 residues. Germline-derived CDR1 and CDR2 are MNHEY and SVGAGI. In DNA form, the CDR3 reads TGTGCCAGCAGTTACTCGGCCAGGGAACCCTACGAGCAGTACTTC. Its translation: CASSYSAREPYEQYF.

The V gene is TRBV9, the J gene TRBJ2-2, with unresolved D. Germline V gene data show CDR1 as SGDLS and CDR2 as YYNGEE. The CDR3 length is 13 residues. With 3 bases removed from V and 7 bases from J, the gap between germline ends came to 10 bases. CDR3 in amino acids: CASSDLVLGELFF. CDR3 DNA: TGTGCCAGCAGCGACCTAGTTCTCGGGGAGCTGTTTTTT.

This clone was seen just once. This rearrangement joins TRBV20-1 to TRBJ1-1, with 9 bases lining up with TRBD1. Looked up from germline, CDR1 is DFQATT and CDR2 is SNEGSKA (reference sequence). This CDR3 has 11 residues. Losses at the gene ends were 7 bases for V and 5 bases for J; bases not matched to a gene: 2. For the CDR3, the DNA is TGCAGTGGGGACAGGGAGACTGAAGCTTTCTTT. Protein: CSGDRETEAFF.

V is TRBV7-8 and J is TRBJ2-7; 7 bases are a match to TRBD1. After removal of 2 bases from V and 0 bases from J, the junction contained 7 bases not matched to a gene. This CDR3 spans 16 amino acids. Per germline, CDR1 SGHVS and CDR2 FQNEAQ. The CDR3 here is CASSLRTGPSSYEQYF. In DNA, the CDR3 is TGTGCCAGCAGCTTAAGGACAGGTCCTAGCTCCTACGAGCAGTACTTC. Combining the CDR3 with reference TRBV7-8 and TRBJ2-7 gives the whole variable domain GAGVSQSPRYKVAKRGQDVALRCDPISGHVSLFWYQQALGQGPEFLTYFQNEAQLDKSGLPSDRFFAERPEGSVSTLKIQRTQQEDSAVYLCASSLRTGPSSYEQYFGPGTRLTVT.

J is TRBJ2-7 and V is TRBV5-4; D is unresolved. Trimming left V 0 bases short and J 6 bases short, with 13 bases between. Germline V gives CDR1 SGHNT, CDR2 YYREEE (reference sequence). The CDR3 length is 14 residues. The chain's CDR3 is CASSLGAASVEQYF. Written as DNA, the CDR3 is TGTGCCAGCAGCTTGGGTGCTGCTAGTGTCGAGCAGTACTTC.

The genes are TRBV6-5 and TRBJ1-2; D gene uncertain. Trimming stripped 4 bases from V and 5 bases from J, with 14 bases between. CDR1 MNHEY and CDR2 SVGAGI come from the germline V gene. The length of the CDR3 is 14 residues. DNA for the CDR3: TGTGCCAGCAGTTTGGCCTCCCGGGGTTATGGCTACACCTTC. Translating gives CASSLASRGYGYTF.